This entry concerns a single T cell receptor beta chain. The antigen is undetermined. This specimen comes from a study of cytotoxic CD8 clonotypes in ibrutinib-treated CLL. At the level of the study: There were, on average, 255,043 productive templates and 90,000 to 95,000 productive rearrangements per sample.

Study findings and constraints: Stable or contracted on treatment, public clonotypes were also uncommon. Clonality correlated strongly with circulating CD8+ T cells and exceeded age-matched healthy donors at baseline.

The germline V gene encodes CDR1 SNHLY and CDR2 FYNNEI. This CDR3 has 15 residues. The ends lost 2 bases at V and 5 bases at J; junction bases unmatched: 6. The source of around 2 micrograms of genomic DNA for TCR beta libraries was cryopreserved PBMCs. Clones were sequenced by immunoSEQ multiplex PCR, and TCRdb holds only the in-frame ones, with some missing. The repertoire holds some 170,000 clones, with over 75% as singletons. The sequence came from a human donor with chronic lymphocytic leukemia. This sample comprised PBMCs, obtained at disease progression, from a patient treated with ibrutinib. The V call is TRBV2, the J call TRBJ1-3; 7 bases are a match to TRBD1. The CDR3 spells CASSERWDRRNTIYF. The CDR3 nucleotides are TGTGCCAGCAGTGAACGTTGGGACAGAAGAAACACCATATATTTT.